These T cell receptor beta chains were read from a single sample in a study of shared clonotypes between healthy human individuals. The table came from immunoSEQ multiplex PCR; TCRdb's copy has only in-frame clones and leaves some out. In the table there are 2 million to 3 million clones, approximately 94% of which are singletons. Material: naive CD4+ T cells from PBMCs. These receptors all stem from a man between 18 and 35 years old in good health. Some clones in this sample may be carry-over from other donors' samples. The CDR3 runs from the conserved cysteine through the conserved F or W.

CDR3aa | v_gene
CASSESSSRQYF | TRBV10-1
CASGGTGAGANVLTF | TRBV5-1
CASSYSEYLSGCRGPYEQYF | TRBV6-7
CASSFDGQGTDTQYF | TRBV27
CASSQDRGGEQFF | TRBV4-1
CASSEVRTGIGETQYF | TRBV6-1
CASSSDRTNQYF | TRBV6-1
CASSQELLYGRGAEQYF | TRBV14
CASSQVLGSYEQYF | TRBV14
CASSLWGDSGTDTQYF | TRBV7-3
CASSLGLGETQYF | TRBV7-8
CASSSELPGQGSDTQYF | TRBV5-4
CASSLSLEVGYNEQFF | TRBV5-4
CASSPVPATNEKLFF | TRBV5-5
CASSLTDYTIYEQFF | TRBV7-2
CASGDRGYEQYF | TRBV10-1
CASRPPGTAHYEQYF | TRBV28
CASSLGTSGGTDTQYF | TRBV5-1
CASSQSWDTNTEAFF | TRBV23-1
CASSPAGHTEAFF | TRBV18
CASSSGQGTYGYTF | TRBV28
CASSPQVSYEQYF | TRBV5-1
CASFPGGSGTGELFF | TRBV2
CSVERTSGTETQYF | TRBV29-1
CASSESTGGPNTGELFF | TRBV11-2
CASSVGNTGELFF | TRBV9
CASSQAGVYEQYF | TRBV6-5
CASSGESNNEQFF | TRBV2
CASSVGTSGDYYEQYF | TRBV9
CASSPVGRNQPQHF | TRBV2
CASSWTATYEQYF | TRBV28
CSVEGAGGPTDTQYF | TRBV29-1
CASSFGGVPNYGYTF | TRBV28
CASSYPPGYEQYF | TRBV6-1
CASSQEGKRTSGSDPEQYF | TRBV4-1
CASSYGGSGRNEQFF | TRBV6-6
CASSLERTGYEQYF | TRBV7-8